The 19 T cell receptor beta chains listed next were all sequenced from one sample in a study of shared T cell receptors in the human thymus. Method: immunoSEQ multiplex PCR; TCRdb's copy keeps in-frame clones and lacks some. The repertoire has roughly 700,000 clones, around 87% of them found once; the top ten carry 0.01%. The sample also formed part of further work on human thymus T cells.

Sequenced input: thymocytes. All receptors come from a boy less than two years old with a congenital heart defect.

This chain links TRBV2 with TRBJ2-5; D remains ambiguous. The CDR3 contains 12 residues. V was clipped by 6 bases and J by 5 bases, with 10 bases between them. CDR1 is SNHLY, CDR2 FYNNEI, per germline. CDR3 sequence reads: CASRKQPETQYF. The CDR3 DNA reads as TGTGCCAGCAGGAAGCAACCGGAGACCCAGTACTTC. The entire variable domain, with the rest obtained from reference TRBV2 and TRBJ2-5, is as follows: EPEVTQTPSHQVTQMGQEVILRCVPISNHLYFYWYRQILGQKVEFLVSFYNNEISEKSEIFDDQFSVERPDGSNFTLKIRSTKLEDSAMYFCASRKQPETQYFGPGTRLLVL.

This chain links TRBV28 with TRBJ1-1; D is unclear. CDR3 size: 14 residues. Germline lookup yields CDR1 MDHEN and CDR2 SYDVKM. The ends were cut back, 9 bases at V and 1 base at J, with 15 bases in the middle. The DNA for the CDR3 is TGTGCCAGTCCTGGATGGCAGCGGAACACTGAAGCTTTCTTT. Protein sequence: CASPGWQRNTEAFF.

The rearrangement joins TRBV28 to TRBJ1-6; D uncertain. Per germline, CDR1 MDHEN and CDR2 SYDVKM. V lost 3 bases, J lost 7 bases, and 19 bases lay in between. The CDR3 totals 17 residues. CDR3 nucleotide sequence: TGTGCCAGCAGTTTGGGAGCAGTGAGGGTTGGGAATTCACCCCTCCACTTT. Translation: CASSLGAVRVGNSPLHF. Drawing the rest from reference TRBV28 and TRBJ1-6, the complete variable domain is DVKVTQSSRYLVKRTGEKVFLECVQDMDHENMFWYRQDPGLGLRLIYFSYDVKMKEKGDIPEGYSVSREKKERFSLILESASTNQTSMYLCASSLGAVRVGNSPLHFGNGTRLTVT.

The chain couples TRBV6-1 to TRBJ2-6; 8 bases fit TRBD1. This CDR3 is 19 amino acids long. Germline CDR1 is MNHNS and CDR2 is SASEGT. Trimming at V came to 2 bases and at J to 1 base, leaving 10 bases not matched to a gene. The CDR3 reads CASSELGGQGQSGANVLTF. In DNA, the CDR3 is TGTGCCAGCAGTGAACTCGGAGGACAGGGACAGTCTGGGGCCAACGTCCTGACTTTC.

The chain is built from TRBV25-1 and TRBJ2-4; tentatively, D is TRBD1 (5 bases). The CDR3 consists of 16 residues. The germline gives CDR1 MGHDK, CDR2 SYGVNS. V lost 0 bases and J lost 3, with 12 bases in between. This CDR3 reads CASSEYEGDSKNIQYF. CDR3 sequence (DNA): TGTGCCAGCAGTGAATACGAAGGGGATAGCAAAAACATTCAGTACTTC. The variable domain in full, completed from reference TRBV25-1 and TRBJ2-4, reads EADIYQTPRYLVIGTGKKITLECSQTMGHDKMYWYQQDPGMELHLIHYSYGVNSTEKGDLSSESTVSRIRTEHFPLTLESARPSHTSQYLCASSEYEGDSKNIQYFGAGTRLSVL.

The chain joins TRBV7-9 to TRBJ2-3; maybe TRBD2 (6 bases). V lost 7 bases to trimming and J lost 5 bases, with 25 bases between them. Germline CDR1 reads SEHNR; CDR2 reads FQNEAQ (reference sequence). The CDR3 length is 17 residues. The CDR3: CASTKGRDWRVVDTQYF. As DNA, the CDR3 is TGTGCCAGCACCAAAGGCCGGGACTGGAGGGTGGTAGATACGCAGTATTTT.

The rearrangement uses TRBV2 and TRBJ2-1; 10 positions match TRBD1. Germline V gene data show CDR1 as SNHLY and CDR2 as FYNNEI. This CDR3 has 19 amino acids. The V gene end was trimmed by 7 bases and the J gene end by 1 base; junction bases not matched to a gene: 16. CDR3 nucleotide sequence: TGTGCCAGCATCCTACCCGGGGACAGGGGTGATCGATCCTACAATGAGCAGTTCTTC. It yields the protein CASILPGDRGDRSYNEQFF. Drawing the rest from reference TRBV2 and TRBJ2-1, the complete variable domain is EPEVTQTPSHQVTQMGQEVILRCVPISNHLYFYWYRQILGQKVEFLVSFYNNEISEKSEIFDDQFSVERPDGSNFTLKIRSTKLEDSAMYFCASILPGDRGDRSYNEQFFGPGTRLTVL.

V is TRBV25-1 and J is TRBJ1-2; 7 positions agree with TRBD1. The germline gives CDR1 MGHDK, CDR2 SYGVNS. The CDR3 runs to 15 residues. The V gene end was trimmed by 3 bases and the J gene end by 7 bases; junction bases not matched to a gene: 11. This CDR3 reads CASSDQNRGEFGYTF. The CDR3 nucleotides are TGTGCCAGCAGTGACCAAAACAGGGGCGAATTTGGCTACACCTTC.

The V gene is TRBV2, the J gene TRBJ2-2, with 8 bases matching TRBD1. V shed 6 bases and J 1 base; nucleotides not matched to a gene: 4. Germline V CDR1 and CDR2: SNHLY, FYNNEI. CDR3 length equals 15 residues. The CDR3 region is CASRPDRGNTGELFF. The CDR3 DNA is TGTGCCAGCAGACCAGACAGGGGGAACACCGGGGAGCTGTTTTTT.

The DNA of the CDR3 is TGTGCCAGCAGCTTAGATGATGGGCAGGGGGGCCCCTTGGGTCGTGAGCAGTTCTTC. This codes for CASSLDDGQGGPLGREQFF. This chain uses TRBV11-3 with TRBJ2-1, with TRBD1 as a possible D gene (7 bases). Per germline, CDR1 SGHNT and CDR2 YENEEA. Deletions cut 0 bases from V and 9 bases from J, with 27 bases between. This CDR3 contains 19 residues.

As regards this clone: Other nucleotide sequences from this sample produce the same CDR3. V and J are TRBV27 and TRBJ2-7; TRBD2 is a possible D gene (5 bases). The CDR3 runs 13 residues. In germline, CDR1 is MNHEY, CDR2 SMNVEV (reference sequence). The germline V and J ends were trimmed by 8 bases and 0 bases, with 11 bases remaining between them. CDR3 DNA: TGTGCCAGCTCTCCCCGGGGCTCCTACGAGCAGTACTTC. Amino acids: CASSPRGSYEQYF.

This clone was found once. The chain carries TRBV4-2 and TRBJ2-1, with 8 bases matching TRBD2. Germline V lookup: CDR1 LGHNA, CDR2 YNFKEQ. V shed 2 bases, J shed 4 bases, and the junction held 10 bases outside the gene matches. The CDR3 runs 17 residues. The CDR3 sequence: CASSQTLGTSWYNEQFF. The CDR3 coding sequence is TGTGCCAGCAGCCAAACTTTAGGGACTAGTTGGTACAATGAGCAGTTCTTC.

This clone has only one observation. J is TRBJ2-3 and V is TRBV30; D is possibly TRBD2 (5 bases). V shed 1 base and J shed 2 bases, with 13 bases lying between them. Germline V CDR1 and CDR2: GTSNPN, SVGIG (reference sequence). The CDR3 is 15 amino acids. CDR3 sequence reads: CAWSEPQRTTDTQYF. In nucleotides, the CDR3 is TGTGCCTGGAGTGAGCCCCAGCGGACCACAGATACGCAGTATTTT.

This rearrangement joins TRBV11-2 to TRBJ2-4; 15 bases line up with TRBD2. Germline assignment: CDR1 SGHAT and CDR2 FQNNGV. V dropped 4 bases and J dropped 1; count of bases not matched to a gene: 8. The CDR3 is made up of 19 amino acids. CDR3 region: CASSSRTSGRAGAKNIQYF. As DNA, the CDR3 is TGTGCCAGCAGCTCCCGGACTAGCGGGAGGGCCGGGGCCAAAAACATTCAGTACTTC.

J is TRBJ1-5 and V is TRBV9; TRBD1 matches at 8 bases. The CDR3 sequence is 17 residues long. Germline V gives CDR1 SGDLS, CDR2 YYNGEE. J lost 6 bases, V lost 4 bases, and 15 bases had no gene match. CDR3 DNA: TGTGCCAGCAGCCCGAGAGGACAGGGACAGGATGGTCAGCCCCAGCATTTT. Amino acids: CASSPRGQGQDGQPQHF.

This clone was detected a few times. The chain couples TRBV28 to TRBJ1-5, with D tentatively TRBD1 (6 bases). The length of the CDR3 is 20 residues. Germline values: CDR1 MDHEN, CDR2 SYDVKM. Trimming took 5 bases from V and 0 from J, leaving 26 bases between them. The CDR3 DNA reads TGTGCCAGCAGTGAAGGGGGGAGGGTGCCTAGGGGTATTAGCAATCAGCCCCAGCATTTT. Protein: CASSEGGRVPRGISNQPQHF. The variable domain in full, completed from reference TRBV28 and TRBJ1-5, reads DVKVTQSSRYLVKRTGEKVFLECVQDMDHENMFWYRQDPGLGLRLIYFSYDVKMKEKGDIPEGYSVSREKKERFSLILESASTNQTSMYLCASSEGGRVPRGISNQPQHFGDGTRLSIL.

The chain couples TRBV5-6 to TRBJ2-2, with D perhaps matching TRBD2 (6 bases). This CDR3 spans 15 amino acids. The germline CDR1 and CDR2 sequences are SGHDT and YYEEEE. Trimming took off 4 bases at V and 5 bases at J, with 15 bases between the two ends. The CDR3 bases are TGTGCCAGCAGCAGACTCGGGACTTCAACCGGGGAGCTGTTTTTT. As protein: CASSRLGTSTGELFF.

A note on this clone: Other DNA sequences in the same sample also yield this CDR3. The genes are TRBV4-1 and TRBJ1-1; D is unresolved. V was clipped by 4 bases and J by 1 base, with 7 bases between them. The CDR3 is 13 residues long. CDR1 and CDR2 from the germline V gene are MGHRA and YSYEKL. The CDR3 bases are TGCGCCAGCAGCCGGACTGGGAACACTGAAGCTTTCTTT. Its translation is CASSRTGNTEAFF.

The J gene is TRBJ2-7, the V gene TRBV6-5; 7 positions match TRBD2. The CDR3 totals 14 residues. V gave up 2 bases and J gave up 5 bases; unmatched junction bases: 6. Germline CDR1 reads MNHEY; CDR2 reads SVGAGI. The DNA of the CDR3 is TGTGCCAGCAGTTACGGCGGGAGAGTACACGAGCAGTACTTC. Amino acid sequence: CASSYGGRVHEQYF.